This entry concerns a single T cell receptor (beta chain). The target antigen is unknown. Germline loops: CDR1 MNHEY, CDR2 SVGAGI. The CDR3 spans 14 residues. Trimming stripped 9 bases from V and 6 bases from J, with 21 bases between. Semi-nested PCR with Nested Universal Primer A followed constant-region reverse priming of full-length variable regions. MiXCR, run by TCRdb on the 5' RACE reads, gives a single entry per CDR3 protein. The sample lists around 29,000 distinct CDR3 sequences; 20% to 30% were seen once. Naive CD4+ cells had CD25+ Tregs removed. Whole-study findings and limits: The TCR gene usage of tumor memory CD4+ T cells clustered together with blood and lymph node memory CD4+ cells and with lymph node naive CD4+ cells.

The receptor's source is a female donor with breast cancer. This chain connects TRBV6-5 to TRBJ2-7; either TRBD1 or TRBD2 may supply D (5 bases each). The source material was naive CD4+ T cells sorted from a lymph node. Specified subset: naive CD4+ T cells, CD4+CD45RA+CD25-. CDR3 region: CASGPGRSLAEQYF. For the CDR3, the DNA is TGTGCCAGTGGACCGGGACGAAGTTTGGCCGAGCAGTACTTC.